This T cell receptor beta chain was recovered during a study of T cells after yellow fever vaccination. Study-wide findings and caveats: Subsequent to the booster, the majority of primary-vaccination clones reappeared (96% CD4, 88% CD8).

At least ten counts were recorded for this clonotype. TCRdb re-called the 5' RACE reads through MiXCR, storing one row per CDR3 protein. The data show some 32,000 distinct CDR3 sequences, around 6.7% seen once. This sample comprised PBMCs, either bulk or a sorted T-cell subset (CD4+, CD8+, memory, or dextramer-sorted; not recorded which), obtained on the day of the first yellow fever vaccination. The receptor's source is a man between 18 and 35 years old who received the YFV17D yellow fever vaccine.

The CDR3 sequence: CSAASGSDTQYF. CDR3 DNA: TGCAGTGCCGCATCCGGTTCAGATACGCAGTATTTT. V is TRBV20-1 and J is TRBJ2-3; no definite D call. From germline, CDR1 is DFQATT and CDR2 SNEGSKA (reference sequence). Between the trimmed V and J ends, which lost 6 bases and 4 bases, there was a span of 11 bases. The CDR3 sequence is 12 residues long.